This T cell receptor beta chain is from a study of chemoradiotherapy in HPV16-positive cancers. Whole-study context: A couple of HPV16-positive patients' cells yielded candidate HPV-specific clones and common motifs. Findings of the study overall: Functional assays defining HPV-specific T cells used only a couple of HPV16-positive patients.

Generated by immunoSEQ multiplex PCR, the TCRdb table keeps only in-frame clones and is missing some. The repertoire holds about 6,100 clones, with 65% to 85% as singletons. Germline CDR1 and CDR2: SNHLY and FYNNEI. The CDR3 has 11 amino acids. Trimming took off 10 bases at V and 13 bases at J, with 17 bases between the two ends. Turning to this clone: Its antigen is undetermined.

The specimen was tumor tissue, collected from a patient who underwent chemoradiotherapy. This clonotype was sampled from a human donor with HPV-associated anogenital cancer. The chain is built from TRBV2 and TRBJ2-1; D is unresolved. CDR3: CATLRYQSQFF. The CDR3 DNA reads TGTGCCACACTCAGGTATCAGTCCCAGTTCTTC.